The 30 T cell receptor beta chains in this list originate from one sample, sequenced in a study of T-cell reconstitution after alpha-beta-depleted transplantation in children. A TCRbeta library incorporating unique molecular identifiers was prepared. In TCRdb, the PCR reads were re-called with MiXCR into one record per CDR3 protein. Altogether a few hundred thousand distinct CDR3 sequences are present, 25% to 30% being singletons, with the ten largest covering approximately 33%. Sequenced here: PBMCs, sampled before TCRalphabeta/CD19-depleted stem cell transplant. These receptors were taken from a boy less than two years old with Wiskott-Aldrich syndrome, due to receive a stem cell transplant.

This clonotype was found a few times. The rearrangement uses TRBV27 and TRBJ2-7; 11 bases are a match to TRBD1. CDR1 and CDR2 (germline): MNHEY, SMNVEV (reference sequence). The V segment lost 5 bases and the J segment 2 bases; nucleotides outside the gene matches: 8. The CDR3 sequence is 16 residues long. DNA of the CDR3: TGTGCCAGCAGTACAAGGACAGGGGGCGGCACCTACGAGCAGTACTTC. Protein sequence: CASSTRTGGGTYEQYF.

The chain recombines TRBV2 with TRBJ2-1; 8 nucleotides line up with TRBD1. This CDR3 comprises 14 residues. Germline V gene sequence: CDR1 SNHLY, CDR2 FYNNEI. V lost 7 bases to trimming and J lost 4 bases; unmatched junction nucleotides: 6. The CDR3 DNA reads as TGTGCCAGCACTCGGACAGGGCCTTACAATGAGCAGTTCTTC. Residues: CASTRTGPYNEQFF.

J is TRBJ1-5 and V is TRBV10-3; 7 nucleotides match TRBD1. The germline gives CDR1 ENHRY, CDR2 SYGVKD. V lost 11 bases, J lost 2 bases, and 15 bases stayed unmatched. The length of the CDR3 is 16 residues. In DNA form, the CDR3 reads TGTGCCTCATACGACCCGACAGGGTCGGGCAATCAGCCCCAGCATTTT. Translating it yields CASYDPTGSGNQPQHF.

The table lists this clonotype with a few counts. V and J are TRBV6-5 and TRBJ2-1, with TRBD2 matching 7 bases. Germline V gene sequence: CDR1 MNHEY, CDR2 SVGAGI. The CDR3 consists of 15 residues. J was trimmed by 8 bases and V by 5 bases; bases with no gene match: 12. The CDR3 spells CASSTTTTGLDEQFF. As DNA, the CDR3 is TGTGCCAGCAGTACTACTACGACTGGACTAGATGAGCAGTTCTTC.

This chain uses TRBV4-1 with TRBJ2-4; D is tentatively TRBD1 or TRBD2 (6 bases each). The germline V and J ends were trimmed by 0 bases and 6 bases, with 12 bases remaining between them. The germline V gene encodes CDR1 MGHRA and CDR2 YSYEKL. The CDR3 sequence is 15 residues long. For the CDR3, the DNA is TGCGCCAGCAGCCAAGAGACCGGGGGCCCAAACATTCAGTACTTC. This sequence encodes CASSQETGGPNIQYF.

This clonotype was observed a few times. The J gene is TRBJ1-2, the V gene TRBV9, with a possible D match to TRBD1 (5 bases). Germline V CDR1 and CDR2: SGDLS, YYNGEE. The CDR3 is made up of 15 amino acids. V lost 2 bases to trimming and J lost 3 bases, with 14 bases between them. The CDR3, as DNA: TGTGCCAGCAGCGTGGTGTCCGGGACGGACTATGGCTACACCTTC. Encoded protein: CASSVVSGTDYGYTF.

On this clonotype: An end of the junction differs from the germline gene, which may be a read error. This chain links TRBV5-1 with TRBJ2-1; D is possibly TRBD2 (6 bases). The CDR3 spans 17 residues. Germline values: CDR1 SGHRS, CDR2 YFSETQ. CDR3 bases: TGCGCCAGCAGCTTGGTAGCGGTCCCGTATCAATACAATGGGCAGTTCTTC. It specifies CASSLVAVPYQYNGQFF.

V gene TRBV5-4 combines with J gene TRBJ2-3, with TRBD1 as a possible D gene (5 bases). The ends were cut back, 3 bases at V and 6 bases at J, with 8 bases in the middle. The CDR3 is 12 amino acids. Germline V CDR1 and CDR2: SGHNT, YYREEE (reference sequence). The CDR3 region has the DNA TGTGCCAGCAGCTGGGGCGAGGATACGCAGTATTTT. Its protein product is CASSWGEDTQYF. Supplemented by reference TRBV5-4 and TRBJ2-3, the full variable domain reads ETGVTQSPTHLIKTRGQQVTLRCSSQSGHNTVSWYQQALGQGPQFIFQYYREEENGRGNFPPRFSGLQFPNYSSELNVNALELDDSALYLCASSWGEDTQYFGPGTRLTVL.

This clonotype was counted only a few times. V is TRBV20-1 and J is TRBJ2-3; TRBD1 matches at 9 bases. The CDR3 covers 15 residues. Germline V gives CDR1 DFQATT, CDR2 SNEGSKA (reference sequence). The ends lost 0 bases at V and 3 bases at J; junction bases unmatched: 4. The CDR3 nucleotides read TGCAGTGCTAGAGAGACACAGGGGGCTACAGATACGCAGTATTTT. Its protein product is CSARETQGATDTQYF.

V and J are TRBV7-9 and TRBJ2-7; possible D gene TRBD1, 6 bases. The CDR3 spans 14 residues. Germline CDR1 is SEHNR and CDR2 is FQNEAQ (reference sequence). The V end was cut by 7 bases, the J end by 6 bases, with 19 bases between. The DNA for the CDR3 is TGTGCCAGCACCCCGACAGGCCCGCTAGGCGAGCAGTACTTC. Encoded protein: CASTPTGPLGEQYF.

The chain employs TRBV7-2 and TRBJ2-7; no firm D call. The CDR3 has 15 amino acids. The V gene's germline CDR1 is SGHTA and CDR2 FQGNSA. With 5 bases removed from V and 2 bases from J, the gap between germline ends came to 16 bases. CDR3 coding DNA: TGTGCCAGCAGCCCCGTGTGGCCGCCCACCTACGAGCAGTACTTC. It encodes CASSPVWPPTYEQYF.

This clonotype came up a few times. The V call is TRBV29-1, the J call TRBJ1-2, with D unclear. The V end was cut by 4 bases, the J end by 4 bases, with 13 bases between. The CDR3 runs to 13 residues. Germline values: CDR1 SQVTM, CDR2 ANQGSEA. The CDR3 DNA reads TGCAGCGTTGTTGAGGATAGTGCCTATGGCTACACCTTC. Translated: CSVVEDSAYGYTF. Full variable domain (rest looked up from reference TRBV29-1 and TRBJ1-2): SAVISQKPSRDICQRGTSLTIQCQVDSQVTMMFWYRQQPGQSLTLIATANQGSEATYESGFVIDKFPISRPNLTFSTLTVSNMSPEDSSIYLCSVVEDSAYGYTFGSGTRLTVV.

This clonotype was counted only a few times. A read error may produce the germline difference seen at one junction end. Here the CDR3 reads CASSQSGTPQNSQYF. CDR3 nucleotides: TGTGCCAGCAGTCAATCCGGGACTCCACAAAACAGTCAGTACTTC. V and J are TRBV6-1 and TRBJ2-4, with a tentative D call TRBD2 (6 bases). This CDR3 contains 15 residues. Germline V lookup: CDR1 MNHNS, CDR2 SASEGT.

This clonotype was recorded only once. Compared with germline, one end of the junction differs, possibly owing to a read error. The chain employs TRBV5-1 and TRBJ2-1; 10 positions match TRBD2. The CDR3 consists of 17 residues. Per germline, CDR1 SGHRS and CDR2 YFSETQ. This CDR3 reads CVSSYGLAASSYNEQFF. CDR3 nucleotide sequence: TGCGTCAGCAGCTATGGACTAGCGGCGAGCTCCTACAATGAGCAGTTCTTC.

V and J are TRBV5-1 and TRBJ1-2; 7 nucleotides line up with TRBD1. J gave up 6 bases and V 2 bases, and 4 bases lay outside the gene matches. Germline CDR1 SGHRS, CDR2 YFSETQ. The CDR3 sequence is 13 residues long. The CDR3 protein is CASSFETGHGYTF. CDR3 bases: TGCGCCAGCAGCTTTGAGACAGGGCATGGCTACACCTTC.

In its sample, this clonotype was seen a few times. This chain uses TRBV5-1 with TRBJ2-2; TRBD2 matches at 7 bases. Losses at the gene ends were 0 bases for V and 0 bases for J; bases not matched to a gene: 2. This CDR3 region has 16 residues. The V gene's germline CDR1 is SGHRS and CDR2 YFSETQ. As DNA, the CDR3 is TGCGCCAGCAGCTTGGAGGGACTACCGAACACCGGGGAGCTGTTTTTT. Protein product: CASSLEGLPNTGELFF.

The rearrangement uses TRBV29-1 and TRBJ2-5; 9 bases fit TRBD2. The V and J ends lost 4 bases and 4 bases, in that order; junction bases with no gene match: 10. The CDR3 contains 15 residues. CDR1 is SQVTM and CDR2 is ANQGSEA in the germline V gene. The CDR3: CSVVGAGGPRETQYF. In nucleotides, the CDR3 is TGCAGCGTTGTTGGGGCGGGAGGGCCGCGAGAGACCCAGTACTTC.

In its sample, this clonotype was seen a few times. This chain joins TRBV5-6 and TRBJ2-3; D gene uncertain. Germline V CDR1 and CDR2: SGHDT, YYEEEE. The CDR3 has 14 residues. V shed 1 base and J shed 6 bases, with 12 bases lying between them. The CDR3 loop reads CASSLYVGKDTQYF. DNA for the CDR3: TGTGCCAGCAGCTTGTACGTGGGAAAGGATACGCAGTATTTT.

This clonotype turned up a few times. V usage is TRBV12-3 or TRBV12-4 and J usage is TRBJ2-5, with unresolved D. The V gene lost 4 bases and the J gene lost 0 bases, with 3 bases spanning the gap. This CDR3 region has 12 residues. The CDR3 coding sequence is TGTGCCAGCAGTTGGTACCAAGAGACCCAGTACTTC. It is translated as CASSWYQETQYF.

The chain combines TRBV20-1 with TRBJ2-1; 10 positions agree with TRBD2. The germline V gene has CDR1 DFQATT and CDR2 SNEGSKA (reference sequence). The CDR3 loop spans 14 amino acids. V shed 7 bases and J 1 base; nucleotides not matched to a gene: 4. DNA of the CDR3: TGCAGTGTCACGGGACTAGCGTCCTACAATGAGCAGTTCTTC. Protein product: CSVTGLASYNEQFF.

This clonotype was picked up a small number of times. The J gene is TRBJ2-7, the V gene TRBV2; D call uncertain. This CDR3 region has 13 residues. V was shortened by 5 bases and J by 0 bases, with 8 bases between the two germline ends. The V gene's germline CDR1 is SNHLY and CDR2 FYNNEI. CDR3: CASSKGNSYEQYF. The CDR3 nucleotides are TGTGCCAGCAGTAAAGGGAACTCCTACGAGCAGTACTTC.

This clonotype was seen a few times. The chain joins TRBV27 to TRBJ2-1; D is undetermined. Looked up from germline, CDR1 is MNHEY and CDR2 is SMNVEV (reference sequence). Trimming removed 5 bases at V and 0 bases at J, with 17 bases between. This CDR3 is built from 17 residues. CDR3 in amino acids: CASSPFNSRSSYNEQFF. CDR3 bases: TGTGCCAGCAGTCCCTTCAACTCGAGGAGCTCCTACAATGAGCAGTTCTTC.

This clonotype has only a few counts. CDR3 region: CSARFAGLGEKLFF. The CDR3 DNA follows: TGCAGTGCTAGGTTTGCTGGACTCGGGGAAAAACTGTTTTTT. This chain connects TRBV20-1 to TRBJ1-4; D is unresolved. Germline CDR1 is DFQATT and CDR2 is SNEGSKA (reference sequence). The CDR3 runs to 14 residues. V was cut by 3 bases and J by 8 bases, with 16 bases left in between.

This clonotype was picked up a small number of times. V usage is TRBV20-1 and J usage is TRBJ1-2; D gene unclear. This CDR3 has 15 residues. Germline V lookup: CDR1 DFQATT, CDR2 SNEGSKA (reference sequence). CDR3 loop: CTADRATQRLAGYTF. The CDR3 coding sequence is TGCACCGCAGATCGGGCCACCCAGAGACTAGCTGGCTACACCTTC.

This chain connects TRBV10-3 to TRBJ2-1; D remains unclear. The CDR3 contains 11 residues. Trimming took off 6 bases at V and 6 bases at J, with 6 bases between the two ends. Germline assignment: CDR1 ENHRY and CDR2 SYGVKD. The CDR3 spells CAIRGSNEQFF. DNA of the CDR3: TGTGCCATCAGGGGCTCCAATGAGCAGTTCTTC.

The table lists this clonotype with a few counts. This sequence joins TRBV24-1 and TRBJ2-1, with no clear D. CDR1 KGHDR and CDR2 SFDVKD come from the germline V gene. V lost 1 base, J lost 7 bases, and 7 bases lay in between. CDR3 length: 13 residues. DNA of the CDR3: TGTGCCACCAGTGATTTTAGGAAGAATGAGCAGTTCTTC. Translating it yields CATSDFRKNEQFF.

This clonotype was observed a few times. The chain employs TRBV4-1 and TRBJ2-3; possible D gene TRBD2, 5 bases. The CDR3 length is 17 residues. The V gene's germline CDR1 is MGHRA and CDR2 YSYEKL. Deletions cut 0 bases from V and 8 bases from J, with 21 bases between. CDR3 amino acids: CASSQDPGEGESTTQYF. CDR3 DNA: TGCGCCAGCAGCCAAGACCCCGGGGAAGGAGAATCCACTACGCAGTATTTT.

The CDR3, as DNA: TGCGCCAGCAGTGAAAAGAACGAGCAGTACTTC. Protein: CASSEKNEQYF. The V call is TRBV10-2, the J call TRBJ2-7; D uncertain. The CDR3 covers 11 residues. V shed 3 bases and J shed 5 bases, with 5 bases lying between them. Germline V gives CDR1 WSHSY, CDR2 SAAADI.

A few counts support this clonotype. The gene calls are TRBV5-1 and TRBJ2-1, with unresolved D. The length of the CDR3 is 15 residues. V shed 2 bases and J shed 0 bases, with 9 bases lying between them. The V gene's germline CDR1 is SGHRS and CDR2 YFSETQ. The CDR3 DNA reads as TGCGCCAGCAGCTTAGTCAGTAACTCCTACAATGAGCAGTTCTTC. It translates to CASSLVSNSYNEQFF.

This chain uses TRBV9 with TRBJ1-2; D may be TRBD1 (5 bases). Trimming took off 3 bases at V and 4 bases at J, with 13 bases between the two ends. Germline V gives CDR1 SGDLS, CDR2 YYNGEE. The CDR3 has 14 amino acids. CDR3 region: CASSGRQRLYGYTF. CDR3 nucleotide sequence: TGTGCCAGCAGCGGTCGACAGAGACTCTATGGCTACACCTTC.